This is a list of T cell receptor beta chains from one sample in a study of cytomegalovirus exposure and HLA in healthy donors. Repertoires were generated with immunoSEQ multiplex PCR, while TCRdb's copy carries only in-frame clones and drops some. The sample consists of some 83,000 clones, roughly 94% of them appearing once. The source material was PBMCs. These receptor sequences come from a woman aged 18-29 years in good health and CMV-seropositive. The CDR3 runs from the conserved cysteine through the conserved F or W. Fields, in order: CDR3 protein, V gene, J gene, CDR3 length.

CASSLSYSVLNTEAFF	TRBV27	TRBJ1-1	16
CASWGQDTQYF	TRBV2	TRBJ2-3	11
CASSLVLRGSYYGYTF	TRBV5-6	TRBJ1-2	16
CASTLGGRGSYNEQFF	TRBV25-1	TRBJ2-1	16
CASSLDGTGYTF	TRBV5-4	TRBJ1-2	12
CASSLREKDNEQFF	TRBV11-3	TRBJ2-1	14
CASSQDRNYGYTF	TRBV5-4	TRBJ1-2	13
CASSLASGWAGGRETQYF	TRBV5-6	TRBJ2-5	18
CASSAVRTNEKLFF	TRBV7-9	TRBJ1-4	14
CAWSFFRGRDGYTF	TRBV30	TRBJ1-2	14
CASSSADEQYF	TRBV19	TRBJ2-7	11
CASSFGRQELTDTQYF	TRBV5-1	TRBJ2-3	16
CASSVRGGGSQQFF	TRBV6-1	TRBJ2-1	14
CASSGQGYTGELFF	TRBV5-1	TRBJ2-2	14
CASSQGSTGEWENTEAFF	TRBV4-2	TRBJ1-1	18
CASSERGGASPDTQYF	TRBV6-1	TRBJ2-3	16
CASSSSSQGAYEQYF	TRBV5-6	TRBJ2-7	15
CASSQPRTGYNEQFF	TRBV4-1	TRBJ2-1	15
CASSVAGRRDGETQYF	TRBV9	TRBJ2-5	16